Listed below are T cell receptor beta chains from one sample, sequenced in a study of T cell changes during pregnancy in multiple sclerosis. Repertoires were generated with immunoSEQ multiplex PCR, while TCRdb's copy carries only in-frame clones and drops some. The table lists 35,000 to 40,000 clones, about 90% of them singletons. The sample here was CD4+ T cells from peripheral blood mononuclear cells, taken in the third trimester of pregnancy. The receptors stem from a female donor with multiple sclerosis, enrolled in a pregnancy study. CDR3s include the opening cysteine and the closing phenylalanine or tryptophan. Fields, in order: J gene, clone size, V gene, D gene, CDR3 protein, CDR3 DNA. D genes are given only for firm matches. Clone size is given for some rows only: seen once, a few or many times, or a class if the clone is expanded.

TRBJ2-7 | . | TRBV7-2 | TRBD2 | CASSQASGRSEQYF | TGTGCCAGCAGCCAAGCTAGCGGGAGAAGTGAGCAGTACTTC
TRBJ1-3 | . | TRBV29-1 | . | CSVTISGNTIYF | TGCAGCGTGACAATCTCTGGAAACACCATATATTTT
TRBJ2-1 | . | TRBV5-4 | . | CASSLGGTMSYNEQFF | TGTGCCAGCAGCTTGGGGGGCACAATGTCCTACAATGAGCAGTTCTTC
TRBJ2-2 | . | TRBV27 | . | CASSLYNPKNTGELFF | TGTGCCAGCAGTTTATACAACCCAAAGAACACCGGGGAGCTGTTTTTT
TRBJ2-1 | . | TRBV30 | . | CAWSVRAGSYNEQFF | TGTGCCTGGAGTGTACGGGCGGGATCCTACAATGAGCAGTTCTTC
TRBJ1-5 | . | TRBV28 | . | CASNTRRGQPQHF | TGTGCCAGCAACACGCGCAGGGGTCAGCCCCAGCATTTT
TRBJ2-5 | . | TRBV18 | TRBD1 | CASSPSTLRDRVPKTQYF | TGTGCCAGCTCACCATCGACCCTCCGGGACAGGGTTCCAAAGACCCAGTACTTC
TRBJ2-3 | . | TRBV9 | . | CASSGRLADTQYF | TGTGCCAGCAGCGGTCGACTAGCAGATACGCAGTATTTT
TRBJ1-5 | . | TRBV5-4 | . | CASSSQGAGQPQHF | TGTGCCAGCAGCTCACAGGGTGCTGGGCAGCCCCAGCATTTT
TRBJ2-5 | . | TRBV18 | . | CASSPYGTPYQETQYF | TGTGCCAGCTCACCATACGGGACACCCTACCAAGAGACCCAGTACTTC
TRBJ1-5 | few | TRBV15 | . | CATSGQRNQPQHF | TGTGCCACCTCCGGACAGCGCAATCAGCCCCAGCATTTT
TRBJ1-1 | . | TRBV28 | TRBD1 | CASIRDRGAFEAFF | TGTGCCAGCATTAGGGACAGGGGGGCCTTTGAAGCTTTCTTT
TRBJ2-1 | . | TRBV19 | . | CASRSYNEQFF | TGTGCCAGTAGGAGTTACAATGAGCAGTTCTTC
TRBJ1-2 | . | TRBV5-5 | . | CASSLGGGGYGYTF | TGTGCCAGCAGCTTGGGCGGGGGGGGCTATGGCTACACCTTC
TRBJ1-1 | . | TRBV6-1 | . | CASSGPAGSSYTEAFF | TGTGCCAGCAGTGGCCCCGCGGGGTCAAGTTACACTGAAGCTTTCTTT
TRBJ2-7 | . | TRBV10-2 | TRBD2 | CASSESRASGRREQYF | TGCGCCAGCAGTGAGTCAAGAGCTAGCGGGAGGAGGGAGCAGTACTTC
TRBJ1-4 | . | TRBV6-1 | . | CASTLQGPTNEKLFF | TGTGCCAGCACTCTACAGGGCCCCACTAATGAAAAACTGTTTTTT
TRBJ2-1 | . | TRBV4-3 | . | CASSQLGQDNEQFF | TGCGCCAGCAGCCAGTTGGGTCAGGACAATGAGCAGTTCTTC
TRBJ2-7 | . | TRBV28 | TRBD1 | CASSLSQGADEQYF | TGTGCCAGCAGTTTATCTCAGGGGGCGGACGAGCAGTACTTC
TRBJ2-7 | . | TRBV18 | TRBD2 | CASSPSGSGYEQYF | TGTGCCAGCTCACCTAGCGGGAGTGGCTACGAGCAGTACTTC
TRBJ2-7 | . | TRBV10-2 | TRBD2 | CASSLTSGAYEQYF | TGCGCCAGCAGTTTAACTAGCGGGGCCTACGAGCAGTACTTC
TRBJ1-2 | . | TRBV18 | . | CASSPEPSHYGYTF | TGTGCCAGCTCACCTGAGCCTTCTCACTATGGCTACACCTTC
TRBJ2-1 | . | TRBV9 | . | CASSVGPSSYNEQFF | TGTGCCAGCAGCGTAGGCCCTAGCTCCTACAATGAGCAGTTCTTC
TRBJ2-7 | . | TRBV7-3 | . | CASSLTAGSGNEQYF | TGTGCCAGCAGCTTAACGGCGGGGAGTGGCAACGAGCAGTACTTC
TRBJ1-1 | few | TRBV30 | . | CAWRDQGRGTEAFF | TGTGCCTGGAGGGACCAGGGAAGGGGCACTGAAGCTTTCTTT
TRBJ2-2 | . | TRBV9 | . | CASSVGGRGYTGELFF | TGTGCTAGCAGCGTAGGTGGGAGGGGGTACACCGGGGAGCTGTTTTTT
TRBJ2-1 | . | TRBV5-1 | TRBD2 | CASSLDAGGPSSEQFF | TGCGCCAGCAGCTTGGACGCGGGAGGGCCGAGTAGTGAGCAGTTCTTC
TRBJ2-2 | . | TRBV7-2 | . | CASSLASRGNTGELFF | TGTGCCAGCAGCTTAGCGAGTAGGGGGAACACCGGGGAGCTGTTTTTT
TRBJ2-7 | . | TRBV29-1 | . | CSADTGHSYEQYF | TGCAGTGCTGACACAGGACACTCCTACGAGCAGTACTTC